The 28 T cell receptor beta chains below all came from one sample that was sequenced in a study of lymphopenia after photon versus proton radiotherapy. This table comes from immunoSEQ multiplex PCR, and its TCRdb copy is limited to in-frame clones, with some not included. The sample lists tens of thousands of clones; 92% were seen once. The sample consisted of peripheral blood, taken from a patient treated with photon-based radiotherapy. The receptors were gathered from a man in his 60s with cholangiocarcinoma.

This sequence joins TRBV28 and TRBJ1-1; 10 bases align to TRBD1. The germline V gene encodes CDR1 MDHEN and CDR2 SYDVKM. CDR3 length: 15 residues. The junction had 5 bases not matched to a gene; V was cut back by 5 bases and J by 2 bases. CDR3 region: CASSPRTGGNTEAFF. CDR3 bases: TGTGCCAGCAGTCCCCGGACAGGGGGTAACACTGAAGCTTTCTTT.

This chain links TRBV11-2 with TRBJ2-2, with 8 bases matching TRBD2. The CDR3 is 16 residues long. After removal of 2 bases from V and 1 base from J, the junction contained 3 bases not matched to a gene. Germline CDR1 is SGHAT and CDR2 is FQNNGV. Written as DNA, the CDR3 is TGTGCCAGCAGCTTAATCAGCGGGAGGAACACCGGGGAGCTGTTTTTT. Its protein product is CASSLISGRNTGELFF.

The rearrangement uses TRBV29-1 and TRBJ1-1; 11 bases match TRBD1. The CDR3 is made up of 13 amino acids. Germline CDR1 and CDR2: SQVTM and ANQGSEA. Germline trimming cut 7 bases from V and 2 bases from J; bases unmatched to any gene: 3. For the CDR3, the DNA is TGCAGCGCTCGGACAGGGGGCAACACTGAAGCTTTCTTT. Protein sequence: CSARTGGNTEAFF.

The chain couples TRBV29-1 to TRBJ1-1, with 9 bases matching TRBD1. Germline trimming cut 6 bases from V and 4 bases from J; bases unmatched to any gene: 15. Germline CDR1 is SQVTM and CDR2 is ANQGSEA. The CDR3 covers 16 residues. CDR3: CSVQAGQGNSITEAFF. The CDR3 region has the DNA TGCAGCGTCCAGGCGGGACAGGGCAATTCTATCACTGAAGCTTTCTTT.

As DNA, the CDR3 is TGCAGTGCGCCGGAGGTTGGCTACACCTTC. Its translation: CSAPEVGYTF. V is TRBV20-1 and J is TRBJ1-2; D is ambiguous. Trimming took 6 bases from V and 7 from J, leaving 9 bases between them. CDR1 DFQATT and CDR2 SNEGSKA come from the germline V gene (reference sequence). This CDR3 is built from 10 residues.

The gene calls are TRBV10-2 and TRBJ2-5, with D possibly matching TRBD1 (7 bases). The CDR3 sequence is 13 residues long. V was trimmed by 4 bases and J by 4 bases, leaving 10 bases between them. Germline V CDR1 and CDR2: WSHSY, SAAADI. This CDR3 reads CASSGQGGETQYF. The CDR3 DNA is TGCGCCAGCAGTGGACAGGGAGGAGAGACCCAGTACTTC.

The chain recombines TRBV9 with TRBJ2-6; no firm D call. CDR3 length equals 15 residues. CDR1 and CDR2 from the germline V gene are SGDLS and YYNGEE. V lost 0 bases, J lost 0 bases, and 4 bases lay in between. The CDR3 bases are TGTGCCAGCAGCGTAGAGGACTCTGGGGCCAACGTCCTGACTTTC. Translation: CASSVEDSGANVLTF.

The CDR3 sequence: CASTSPRSGTEAFF. Written as DNA, the CDR3 is TGTGCCAGCACTTCGCCTCGTAGTGGAACTGAAGCTTTCTTT. The gene calls are TRBV6-5 and TRBJ1-1; D unresolved. V lost 7 bases and J lost 5, with 17 bases in between. Germline CDR1 reads MNHEY; CDR2 reads SVGAGI. The CDR3 is 14 amino acids.

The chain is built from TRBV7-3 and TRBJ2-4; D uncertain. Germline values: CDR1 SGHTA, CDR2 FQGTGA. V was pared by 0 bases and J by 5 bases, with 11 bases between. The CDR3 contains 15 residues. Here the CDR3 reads CASSLTASLENIQYF. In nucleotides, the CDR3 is TGTGCCAGCAGCTTAACGGCTAGTCTCGAAAACATTCAGTACTTC.

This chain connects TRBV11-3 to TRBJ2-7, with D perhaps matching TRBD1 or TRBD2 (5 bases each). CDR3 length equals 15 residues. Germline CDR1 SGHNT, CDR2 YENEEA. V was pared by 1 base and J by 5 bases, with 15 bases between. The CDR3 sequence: CASSLGGAEYHEQYF. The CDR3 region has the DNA TGTGCCAGCAGCTTAGGAGGGGCGGAATATCACGAGCAGTACTTC. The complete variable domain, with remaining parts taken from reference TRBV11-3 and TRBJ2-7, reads EAGVVQSPRYKIIEKKQPVAFWCNPISGHNTLYWYLQNLGQGPELLIRYENEEAVDDSQLPKDRFSAERLKGVDSTLKIQPAELGDSAVYLCASSLGGAEYHEQYFGPGTRLTVT.

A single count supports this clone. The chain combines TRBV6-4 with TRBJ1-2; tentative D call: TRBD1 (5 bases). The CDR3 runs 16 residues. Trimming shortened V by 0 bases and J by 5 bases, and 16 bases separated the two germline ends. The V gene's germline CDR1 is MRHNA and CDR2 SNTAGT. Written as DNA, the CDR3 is TGTGCCAGCAGTGACTCGGGGACGGGAGGGAGTTATGGCTACACCTTC. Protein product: CASSDSGTGGSYGYTF.

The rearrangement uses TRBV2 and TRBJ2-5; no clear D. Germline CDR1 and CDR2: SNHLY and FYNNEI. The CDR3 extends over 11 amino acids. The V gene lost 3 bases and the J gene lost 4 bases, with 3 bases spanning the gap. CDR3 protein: CASSEGETQYF. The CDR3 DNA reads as TGTGCCAGCAGTGAGGGAGAGACCCAGTACTTC.

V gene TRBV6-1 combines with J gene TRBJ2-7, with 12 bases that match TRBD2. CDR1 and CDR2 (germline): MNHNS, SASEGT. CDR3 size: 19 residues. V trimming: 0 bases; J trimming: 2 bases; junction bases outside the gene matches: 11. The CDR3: CASSEARLAGGPVPYEQYF. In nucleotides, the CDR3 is TGTGCCAGCAGTGAAGCGAGGCTAGCGGGAGGGCCGGTGCCCTACGAGCAGTACTTC.

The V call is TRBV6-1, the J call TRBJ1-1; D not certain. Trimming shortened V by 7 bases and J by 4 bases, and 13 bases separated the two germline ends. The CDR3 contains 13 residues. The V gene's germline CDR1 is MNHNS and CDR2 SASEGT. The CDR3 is CASNGGGRTEAFF. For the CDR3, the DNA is TGTGCCAGCAACGGTGGAGGGCGCACTGAAGCTTTCTTT.

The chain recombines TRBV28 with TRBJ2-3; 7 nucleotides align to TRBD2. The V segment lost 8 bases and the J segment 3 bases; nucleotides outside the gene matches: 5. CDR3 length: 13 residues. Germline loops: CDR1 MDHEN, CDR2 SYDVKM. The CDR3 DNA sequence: TGTGCCAGCGAGGAGCGGGATACAGATACGCAGTATTTT. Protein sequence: CASEERDTDTQYF.

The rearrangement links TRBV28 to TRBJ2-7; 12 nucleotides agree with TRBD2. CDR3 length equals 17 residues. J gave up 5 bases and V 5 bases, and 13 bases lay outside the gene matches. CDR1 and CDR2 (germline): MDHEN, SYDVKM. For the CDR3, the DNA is TGTGCCAGCAGTCCTTCGATAAGACTAGCGGGAGCGAACGAGCAGTACTTC. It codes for CASSPSIRLAGANEQYF.

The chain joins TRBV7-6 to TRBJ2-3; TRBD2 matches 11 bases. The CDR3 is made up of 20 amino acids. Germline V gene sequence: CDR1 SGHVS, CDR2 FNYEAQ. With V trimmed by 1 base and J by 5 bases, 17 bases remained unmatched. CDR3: CASSLVPLAGARAGEDTQYF. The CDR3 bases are TGTGCCAGCAGCTTAGTGCCACTAGCGGGAGCCAGAGCAGGTGAAGATACGCAGTATTTT. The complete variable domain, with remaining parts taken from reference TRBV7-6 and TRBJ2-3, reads GAGVSQSPRYKVTKRGQDVALRCDPISGHVSLYWYRQALGQGPEFLTYFNYEAQQDKSGLPNDRFSAERPEGSISTLTIQRTEQRDSAMYRCASSLVPLAGARAGEDTQYFGPGTRLTVL.

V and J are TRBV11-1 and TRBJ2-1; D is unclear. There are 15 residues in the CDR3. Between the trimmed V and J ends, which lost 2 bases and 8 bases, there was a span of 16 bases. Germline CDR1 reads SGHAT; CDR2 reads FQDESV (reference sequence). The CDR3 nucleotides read TGTGCCAGCAGCTTAATCGGGCAGTCCCTCGATGAGCAGTTCTTC. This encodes CASSLIGQSLDEQFF. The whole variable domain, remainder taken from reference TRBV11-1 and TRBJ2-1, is EAEVAQSPRYKITEKSQAVAFWCDPISGHATLYWYRQILGQGPELLVQFQDESVVDDSQLPKDRFSAERLKGVDSTLKIQPAELGDSAMYLCASSLIGQSLDEQFFGPGTRLTVL.

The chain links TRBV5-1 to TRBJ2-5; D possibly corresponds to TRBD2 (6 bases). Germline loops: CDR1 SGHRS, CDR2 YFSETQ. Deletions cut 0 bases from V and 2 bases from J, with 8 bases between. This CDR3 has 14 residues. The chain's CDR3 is CASSLAGLQETQYF. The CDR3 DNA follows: TGCGCCAGCAGCTTGGCCGGACTACAAGAGACCCAGTACTTC. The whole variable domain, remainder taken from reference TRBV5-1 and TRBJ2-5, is KAGVTQTPRYLIKTRGQQVTLSCSPISGHRSVSWYQQTPGQGLQFLFEYFSETQRNKGNFPGRFSGRQFSNSRSEMNVSTLELGDSALYLCASSLAGLQETQYFGPGTRLLVL.

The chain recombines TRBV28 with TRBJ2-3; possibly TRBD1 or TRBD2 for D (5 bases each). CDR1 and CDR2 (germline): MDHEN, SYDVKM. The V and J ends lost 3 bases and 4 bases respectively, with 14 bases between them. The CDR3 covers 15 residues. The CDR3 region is CASSFLRGVADTQYF. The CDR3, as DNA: TGTGCCAGCAGTTTTTTGAGAGGGGTTGCAGATACGCAGTATTTT. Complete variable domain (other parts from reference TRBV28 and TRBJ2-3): DVKVTQSSRYLVKRTGEKVFLECVQDMDHENMFWYRQDPGLGLRLIYFSYDVKMKEKGDIPEGYSVSREKKERFSLILESASTNQTSMYLCASSFLRGVADTQYFGPGTRLTVL.

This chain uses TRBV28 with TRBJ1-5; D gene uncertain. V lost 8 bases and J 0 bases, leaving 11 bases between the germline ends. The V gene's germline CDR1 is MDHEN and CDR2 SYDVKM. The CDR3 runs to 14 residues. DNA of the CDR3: TGTGCCAGCTGTAACGTCCATAGCAATCAGCCCCAGCATTTT. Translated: CASCNVHSNQPQHF.

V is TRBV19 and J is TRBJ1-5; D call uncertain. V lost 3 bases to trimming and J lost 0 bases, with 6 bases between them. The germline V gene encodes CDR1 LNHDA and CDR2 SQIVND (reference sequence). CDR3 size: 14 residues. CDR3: CASSIALSNQPQHF. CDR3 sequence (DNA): TGTGCCAGTAGTATTGCACTTAGCAATCAGCCCCAGCATTTT.

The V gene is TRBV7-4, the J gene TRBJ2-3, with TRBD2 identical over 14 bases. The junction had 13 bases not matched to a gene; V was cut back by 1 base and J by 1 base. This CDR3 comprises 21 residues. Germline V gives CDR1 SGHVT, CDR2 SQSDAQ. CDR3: CASSLGTRTSGRTRCTDTQYF. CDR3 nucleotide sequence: TGTGCCAGCAGCTTAGGGACAAGGACTAGCGGGAGGACTAGATGCACAGATACGCAGTATTTT.

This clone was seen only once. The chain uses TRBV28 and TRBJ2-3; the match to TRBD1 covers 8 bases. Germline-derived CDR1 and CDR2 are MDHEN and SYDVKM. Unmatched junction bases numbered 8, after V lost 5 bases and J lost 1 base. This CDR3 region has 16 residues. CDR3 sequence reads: CASSRQGLTGTDTQYF. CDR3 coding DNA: TGTGCCAGCAGTCGACAGGGGCTGACTGGCACAGATACGCAGTATTTT.

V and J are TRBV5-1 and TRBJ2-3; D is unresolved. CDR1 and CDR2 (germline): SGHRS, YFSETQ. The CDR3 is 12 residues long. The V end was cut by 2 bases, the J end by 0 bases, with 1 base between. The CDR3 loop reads CASSFSTDTQYF. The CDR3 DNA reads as TGCGCCAGCAGCTTTAGCACAGATACGCAGTATTTT.

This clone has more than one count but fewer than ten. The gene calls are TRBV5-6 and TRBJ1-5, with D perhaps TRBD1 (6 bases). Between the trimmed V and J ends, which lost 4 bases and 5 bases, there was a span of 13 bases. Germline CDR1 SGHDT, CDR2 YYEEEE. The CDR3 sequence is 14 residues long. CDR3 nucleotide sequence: TGTGCCAGCAGCCTTCGACAGGAAGATCAGCCCCAGCATTTT. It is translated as CASSLRQEDQPQHF. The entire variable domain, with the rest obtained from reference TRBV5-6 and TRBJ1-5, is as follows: DAGVTQSPTHLIKTRGQQVTLRCSPKSGHDTVSWYQQALGQGPQFIFQYYEEEERQRGNFPDRFSGHQFPNYSSELNVNALLLGDSALYLCASSLRQEDQPQHFGDGTRLSIL.

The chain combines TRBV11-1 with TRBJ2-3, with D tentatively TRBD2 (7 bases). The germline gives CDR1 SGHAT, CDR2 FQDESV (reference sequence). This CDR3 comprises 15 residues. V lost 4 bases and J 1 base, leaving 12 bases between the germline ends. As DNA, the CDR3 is TGTGCCAGCAGCTCCATCGGGGGGCGCACAGATACGCAGTATTTT. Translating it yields CASSSIGGRTDTQYF.

The CDR3 region has the DNA TGTGCCAGCAGCCCCAGGGAGAACTATGGCTACACCTTC. Protein sequence: CASSPRENYGYTF. The chain couples TRBV6-5 to TRBJ1-2; weak D call: TRBD1 (5 bases). The CDR3 contains 13 residues. The germline V and J ends were trimmed by 6 bases and 2 bases, with 10 bases remaining between them. Germline V gene data show CDR1 as MNHEY and CDR2 as SVGAGI.